A single sample gave rise to the 23 T cell receptor beta chains below, sequenced in a study of blood T cell repertoires in COVID-19. Repertoires were generated with immunoSEQ multiplex PCR, while TCRdb's copy carries only in-frame clones and drops some. The sample yields some 150,000 clones, around 80% seen once. Material for sequencing was peripheral blood. The receptors were gathered from a man in his 60s with acute or convalescent COVID-19.

This rearrangement joins TRBV7-2 to TRBJ2-7, with 11 bases identical to TRBD2. The ends lost 1 base at V and 4 bases at J; junction bases unmatched: 3. CDR3 length: 15 residues. Germline V gene lookup returns CDR1 SGHTA and CDR2 FQGNSA. This CDR3 reads CASSLEGLAVYEQYF. CDR3 DNA: TGTGCCAGCAGCTTAGAGGGACTAGCGGTTTACGAGCAGTACTTC.

The J gene is TRBJ1-2, the V gene TRBV2, with D possibly matching TRBD1 (6 bases). V was clipped by 7 bases and J by 5 bases, with 14 bases between them. This CDR3 is built from 13 residues. Per the germline V gene, CDR1 is SNHLY and CDR2 is FYNNEI. The chain's CDR3 is CASNAGTLYGYTF. In DNA form, the CDR3 reads TGTGCCAGCAATGCCGGGACACTGTATGGCTACACCTTC.

Only one count was recorded for this clone. The chain uses TRBV19 and TRBJ2-1, with TRBD1 identical over 9 bases. V shed 1 base and J 8 bases; nucleotides not matched to a gene: 3. The length of the CDR3 is 14 residues. From germline, CDR1 is LNHDA and CDR2 SQIVND (reference sequence). The CDR3 DNA sequence: TGTGCCAGTAGTATAGCGGACAGGGGTGATGAGCAGTTCTTC. Its translation: CASSIADRGDEQFF.

The rearrangement links TRBV6-5 to TRBJ2-7, with 7 bases matching TRBD1. Germline lookup yields CDR1 MNHEY and CDR2 SVGAGI. J was trimmed by 5 bases and V by 2 bases; bases with no gene match: 3. CDR3 length equals 13 residues. DNA of the CDR3: TGTGCCAGCAGTTACCGGACAGGCGACGAGCAGTACTTC. This encodes CASSYRTGDEQYF.

This chain connects TRBV10-2 to TRBJ2-7; a weak D match, TRBD1 (5 bases). V shed 5 bases and J shed 2 bases, with 10 bases lying between them. The CDR3 is made up of 13 amino acids. The V gene's germline CDR1 is WSHSY and CDR2 SAAADI. As DNA, the CDR3 is TGCGCCAGCAGTCCAGCAGGGCCCTACGAGCAGTACTTC. It translates to CASSPAGPYEQYF.

As concerns this clone: Other DNA sequences of this sample code for an identical CDR3. The J gene is TRBJ2-7, the V gene TRBV11-2, with D tentatively TRBD1 (5 bases). The CDR3 consists of 13 residues. CDR1 is SGHAT and CDR2 is FQNNGV in the germline V gene. V was clipped by 3 bases and J by 1 base, with 7 bases between them. Here the CDR3 reads CASSFGQSYEQYF. CDR3 nucleotides: TGTGCCAGCAGCTTCGGACAATCCTACGAGCAGTACTTC. Looking up the rest from reference TRBV11-2 and TRBJ2-7 gives the full variable domain: EAGVAQSPRYKIIEKRQSVAFWCNPISGHATLYWYQQILGQGPKLLIQFQNNGVVDDSQLPKDRFSAERLKGVDSTLKIQPAKLEDSAVYLCASSFGQSYEQYFGPGTRLTVT.

The chain is built from TRBV30 and TRBJ2-7, with a tentative D call TRBD1 (5 bases). V was pared by 0 bases and J by 5 bases, with 11 bases between. The germline V gene has CDR1 GTSNPN and CDR2 SVGIG (reference sequence). The CDR3 length is 13 residues. The CDR3 sequence: CAWSVQAGNEQYF. CDR3 in DNA: TGTGCCTGGAGTGTACAAGCAGGGAACGAGCAGTACTTC.

The chain is built from TRBV5-1 and TRBJ2-2, with 9 bases aligning to TRBD1. V shed 4 bases, J shed 6 bases, and the junction held 13 bases outside the gene matches. The CDR3 runs to 17 residues. The germline CDR1 and CDR2 sequences are SGHRS and YFSETQ. The CDR3 DNA reads as TGCGCCAGCAGCGGGACTACAGGGGGCGCGAGGGCCGGGGAGCTGTTTTTT. It encodes CASSGTTGGARAGELFF.

This clone was detected once. J is TRBJ2-5 and V is TRBV6-5; TRBD2 agrees at 7 bases. This CDR3 comprises 15 residues. With V trimmed by 3 bases and J by 5 bases, 9 bases remained unmatched. The germline V gene encodes CDR1 MNHEY and CDR2 SVGAGI. The CDR3 coding sequence is TGTGCCAGCAGTTATTCCTTCGCGGGAGAGGAGACCCAGTACTTC. Its translation: CASSYSFAGEETQYF.

J is TRBJ2-7 and V is TRBV3-1 (or the pseudogene TRBV3-2); 8 bases align to TRBD2. CDR1 is LGHDT and CDR2 is YNNKEL in the germline V gene (reference sequence). The V segment lost 2 bases and the J segment 7 bases; nucleotides outside the gene matches: 10. This CDR3 is built from 15 residues. The CDR3 nucleotides read TGTGCCAGCAGCCAAACTAGCGGAGGAGCCCTGGAGCAGTACTTC. It encodes CASSQTSGGALEQYF.

The chain joins TRBV11-2 to TRBJ2-5; 7 nucleotides agree with TRBD2. The germline CDR1 and CDR2 sequences are SGHAT and FQNNGV. There are 15 residues in the CDR3. V gave up 5 bases and J gave up 5 bases; unmatched junction bases: 11. CDR3 DNA: TGTGCCAGCAGCCCGATGGCGGGAGCTAGGGAGACCCAGTACTTC. Translating gives CASSPMAGARETQYF. The whole variable domain, remainder taken from reference TRBV11-2 and TRBJ2-5, is EAGVAQSPRYKIIEKRQSVAFWCNPISGHATLYWYQQILGQGPKLLIQFQNNGVVDDSQLPKDRFSAERLKGVDSTLKIQPAKLEDSAVYLCASSPMAGARETQYFGPGTRLLVL.

This clone has just a few counts. This chain joins TRBV6-1 and TRBJ2-5, with 8 positions matching TRBD2. Germline V lookup: CDR1 MNHNS, CDR2 SASEGT. The CDR3 has 15 amino acids. The ends lost 4 bases at V and 5 bases at J; junction bases unmatched: 9. CDR3 bases: TGTGCCAGCAGTGTAGCTAGCGGGTCTATGGAGACCCAGTACTTC. It yields the protein CASSVASGSMETQYF.

CDR3 sequence reads: CASSPPGLAGSDEQFF. The CDR3 DNA reads TGTGCCAGCAGCCCGCCGGGACTAGCGGGATCTGATGAGCAGTTCTTC. This chain joins TRBV7-9 and TRBJ2-1; 13 bases agree with TRBD2. The CDR3 runs to 16 residues. The V gene's germline CDR1 is SEHNR and CDR2 FQNEAQ (reference sequence). With 5 bases clipped from V and 8 bases from J, the junction kept 9 bases outside the gene matches.

The chain uses TRBV19 and TRBJ2-1; tentative D call: TRBD2 (5 bases). The germline gives CDR1 LNHDA, CDR2 SQIVND (reference sequence). V lost 9 bases, J lost 2 bases, and 20 bases lay in between. The CDR3 extends over 16 amino acids. In DNA, the CDR3 is TGTGCCAGCACTAACCTAGGGAGAGCGGCCTACAATGAGCAGTTCTTC. Translated: CASTNLGRAAYNEQFF.

This clone was counted only a few times. This rearrangement joins TRBV5-1 to TRBJ2-4; D is uncertain. The germline V gene has CDR1 SGHRS and CDR2 YFSETQ. This CDR3 contains 14 residues. V shed 0 bases and J shed 0 bases, with 4 bases lying between them. CDR3: CASSLVLAKNIQYF. CDR3 in DNA: TGCGCCAGCAGCTTGGTCTTAGCCAAAAACATTCAGTACTTC. The entire variable domain, with the rest obtained from reference TRBV5-1 and TRBJ2-4, is as follows: KAGVTQTPRYLIKTRGQQVTLSCSPISGHRSVSWYQQTPGQGLQFLFEYFSETQRNKGNFPGRFSGRQFSNSRSEMNVSTLELGDSALYLCASSLVLAKNIQYFGAGTRLSVL.

Only one count was recorded for this clone. This rearrangement joins TRBV29-1 to TRBJ2-4, with unresolved D. CDR1 is SQVTM and CDR2 is ANQGSEA in the germline V gene. V was cut by 4 bases and J by 0 bases, with 7 bases left in between. The CDR3 has 13 residues. CDR3 loop: CSVGTLAKNIQYF. As DNA, the CDR3 is TGCAGCGTTGGAACATTAGCCAAAAACATTCAGTACTTC.

The chain joins TRBV28 to TRBJ1-5; D is possibly TRBD1 (6 bases). This CDR3 contains 15 residues. Trimming removed 5 bases from V and 6 bases from J, with 17 bases in between. In germline, CDR1 is MDHEN, CDR2 SYDVKM. The CDR3, as DNA: TGTGCCAGCAGTCCACCCCCAGGGGTGGGTCAGCCCCAGCATTTT. The encoded protein is CASSPPPGVGQPQHF.

V is TRBV28 and J is TRBJ1-5; D unresolved. CDR1 and CDR2 from the germline V gene are MDHEN and SYDVKM. CDR3 size: 15 residues. V lost 6 bases to trimming and J lost 4 bases, with 16 bases between them. The CDR3 region is CASSQTGNNNQPQHF. CDR3 DNA: TGTGCCAGCAGCCAAACGGGGAACAATAATCAGCCCCAGCATTTT.

V usage is TRBV27 and J usage is TRBJ2-5; D is unresolved. Per the germline V gene, CDR1 is MNHEY and CDR2 is SMNVEV (reference sequence). The CDR3 length is 13 residues. V lost 5 bases to trimming and J lost 5 bases, with 12 bases between them. The CDR3 DNA is TGTGCCAGCAGTATTTCGGAGTACGAGACCCAGTACTTC. This codes for CASSISEYETQYF.

The J gene is TRBJ1-3, the V gene TRBV18; 9 nucleotides agree with TRBD1. J was trimmed by 5 bases and V by 5 bases; bases with no gene match: 10. Germline CDR1 KGHSH, CDR2 LQKENI. The CDR3 spans 16 residues. This CDR3 reads CASSATPQGARNTIYF. CDR3 DNA sequence: TGTGCCAGCTCAGCGACACCACAGGGGGCCAGAAACACCATATATTTT. The whole variable domain, remainder taken from reference TRBV18 and TRBJ1-3, is NAGVMQNPRHLVRRRGQEARLRCSPMKGHSHVYWYRQLPEEGLKFMVYLQKENIIDESGMPKERFSAEFPKEGPSILRIQQVVRGDSAAYFCASSATPQGARNTIYFGEGSWLTVV.

The sample holds a few counts of this clone. The rearrangement links TRBV5-6 to TRBJ2-3; the D gene is possibly TRBD1 (5 bases). Germline V gene sequence: CDR1 SGHDT, CDR2 YYEEEE. The CDR3 is made up of 13 amino acids. V lost 1 base, J lost 4 bases, and 7 bases lay in between. CDR3 DNA: TGTGCCAGCAGCTTGCCAGGGCCAGATACGCAGTATTTT. It codes for CASSLPGPDTQYF.

The V gene is TRBV9, the J gene TRBJ1-1; D perhaps matches TRBD1 (6 bases). This CDR3 is 14 amino acids long. In germline, CDR1 is SGDLS, CDR2 YYNGEE. Trimming stripped 2 bases from V and 3 bases from J, with 11 bases between. CDR3 loop: CASSVTGFDTEAFF. The DNA of the CDR3 is TGTGCCAGCAGCGTTACAGGGTTTGACACTGAAGCTTTCTTT. The full variable domain, rest sourced from reference TRBV9 and TRBJ1-1, is DSGVTQTPKHLITATGQRVTLRCSPRSGDLSVYWYQQSLDQGLQFLIQYYNGEERAKGNILERFSAQQFPDLHSELNLSSLELGDSALYFCASSVTGFDTEAFFGQGTRLTVV.

The chain is built from TRBV6-2 or TRBV6-3 and TRBJ2-2, with 8 bases fitting TRBD1. This CDR3 is built from 15 residues. V was pared by 4 bases and J by 3 bases, with 4 bases of the junction left unmatched. Germline CDR1 is MNHEY and CDR2 is SVGEGT. CDR3 nucleotide sequence: TGTGCCAGCAGTTTGGGACAGGTCTACACCGGGGAGCTGTTTTTT. Its translation is CASSLGQVYTGELFF.